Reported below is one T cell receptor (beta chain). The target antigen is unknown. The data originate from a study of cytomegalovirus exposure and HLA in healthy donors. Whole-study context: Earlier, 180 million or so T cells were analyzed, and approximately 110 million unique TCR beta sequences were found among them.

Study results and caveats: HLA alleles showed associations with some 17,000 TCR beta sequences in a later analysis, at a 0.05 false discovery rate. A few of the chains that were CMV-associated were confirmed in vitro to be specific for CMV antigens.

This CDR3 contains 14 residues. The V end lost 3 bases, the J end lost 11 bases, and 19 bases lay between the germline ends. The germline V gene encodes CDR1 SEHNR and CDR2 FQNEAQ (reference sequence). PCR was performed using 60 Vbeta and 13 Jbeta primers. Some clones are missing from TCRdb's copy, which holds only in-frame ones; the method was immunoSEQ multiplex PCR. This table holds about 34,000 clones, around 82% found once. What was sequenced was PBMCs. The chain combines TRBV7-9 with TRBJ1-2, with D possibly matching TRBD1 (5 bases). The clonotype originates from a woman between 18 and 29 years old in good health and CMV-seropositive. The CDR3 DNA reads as TGTGCCAGCAGCTTCCCAGGGTTGGGCGTTCGGTACACCTTC. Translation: CASSFPGLGVRYTF.